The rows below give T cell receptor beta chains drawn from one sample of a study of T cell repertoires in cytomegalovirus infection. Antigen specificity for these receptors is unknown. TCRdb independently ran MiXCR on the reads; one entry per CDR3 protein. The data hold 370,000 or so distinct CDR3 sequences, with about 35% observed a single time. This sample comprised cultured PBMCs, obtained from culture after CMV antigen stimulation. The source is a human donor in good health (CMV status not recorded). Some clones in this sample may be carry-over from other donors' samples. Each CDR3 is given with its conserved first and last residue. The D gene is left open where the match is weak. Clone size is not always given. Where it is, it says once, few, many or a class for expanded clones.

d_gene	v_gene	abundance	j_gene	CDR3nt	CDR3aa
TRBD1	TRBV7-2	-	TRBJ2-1	TGTGCCATCCGGACAGGGGCCTTTAATGAGCAGTTCTTC	CAIRTGAFNEQFF
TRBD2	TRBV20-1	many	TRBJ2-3	TGCAGTGCTAGTGCAGACTTTAGCGGGGGGGGTACAGATACGCAGTATTTT	CSASADFSGGGTDTQYF
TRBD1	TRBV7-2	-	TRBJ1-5	TGTGCCAGCAGCTTGTCCTGGACAGGGGGTAATCAGCCCCAGCATTTT	CASSLSWTGGNQPQHF
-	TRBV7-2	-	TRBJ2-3	TGTGCCAGCAGCTTAGAAGGAGCAGACGGCACAGATACGCAGTATTTT	CASSLEGADGTDTQYF
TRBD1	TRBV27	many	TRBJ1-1	TGTGCCAGCAGTTCCGCGACAGGGGGCACTGAAGCTTTCTTT	CASSSATGGTEAFF
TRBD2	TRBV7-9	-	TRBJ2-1	TGTGCCAGCAGCTTCCTTAGCGGGACGAGCTCCTACAATGAGCAGTTCTTC	CASSFLSGTSSYNEQFF
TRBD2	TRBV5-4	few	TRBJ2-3	TGTGCCAGCAGCCGACCCTCTAGCGGGTGGGGCTCGGATACGCAGTATTTT	CASSRPSSGWGSDTQYF
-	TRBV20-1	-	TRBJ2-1	TGCAGTGCTAGAGGGTTTAGCGCTCAGAGAGAGCAGTTCTTC	CSARGFSAQREQFF
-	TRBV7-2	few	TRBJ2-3	TGTGCCAGCAGCTTAGCCAATCCAGATACGCAGTATTTT	CASSLANPDTQYF
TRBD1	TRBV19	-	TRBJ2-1	TGTGCCAGTAGTATAGATACAGGGGACTCCTACAATGAGCAGTTCTTC	CASSIDTGDSYNEQFF
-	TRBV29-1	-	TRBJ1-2	TGCAGCGGGGAGGACGGGCCTAACTATGGCTACACCTTC	CSGEDGPNYGYTF
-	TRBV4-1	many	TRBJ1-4	TGCGCCAGCAGCCAAGGGCGGACCGGAGGGTCTGAAAAACTGTTTTTT	CASSQGRTGGSEKLFF
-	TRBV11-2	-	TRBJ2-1	TGTGCCAGCAGCCGGGTAGCGGAGGAGCAGTTCTTC	CASSRVAEEQFF
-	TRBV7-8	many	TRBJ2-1	TGTGCCAGCAGCCTGCTCCCTCGACAGAGCTCCTACAATGAGCAGTTCTTC	CASSLLPRQSSYNEQFF
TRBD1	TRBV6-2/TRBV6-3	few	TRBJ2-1	TGTGCCAGCAGTTACTCCGGGACAGGGGGCTTGGATGAGCAGTTCTTC	CASSYSGTGGLDEQFF
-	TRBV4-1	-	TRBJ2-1	TGCGCCAGCAGCCAAGATCCGGGGGCCCCGTACAATGAGCAGTTCTTC	CASSQDPGAPYNEQFF
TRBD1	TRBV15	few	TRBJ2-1	TGTGCCACCAGCCCAGGACAGGGAAGCGCCGACAATGAGCAGTTCTTC	CATSPGQGSADNEQFF
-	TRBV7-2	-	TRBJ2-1	TGTGCCAGCAGCTCCGGGATATACAATGAGCAGTTCTTC	CASSSGIYNEQFF
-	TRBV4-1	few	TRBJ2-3	TGCGCCAGCAGCCAAGGGCTACGCACAGATACGCAGTATTTT	CASSQGLRTDTQYF
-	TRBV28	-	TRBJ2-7	TGTGCCAGCGATGGGGGGGACACCAACTACGAGCAGTACTTC	CASDGGDTNYEQYF
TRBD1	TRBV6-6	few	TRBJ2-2	TGTGCCAGCAGTTACTCAGGACAGGGGGCATCCCCCGGGGAGCTGTTTTTT	CASSYSGQGASPGELFF
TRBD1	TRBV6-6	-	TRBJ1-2	TGTGCCAGCAGCCGCACTCCCGGGACAGGGGGCGCGGGGACTTACTATGGCTACACCTTC	CASSRTPGTGGAGTYYGYTF
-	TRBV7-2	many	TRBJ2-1	TGTGCCAGCAGCTACCGGGCCACCTACAATGAGCAGTTCTTC	CASSYRATYNEQFF
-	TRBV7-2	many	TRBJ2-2	TGTGCCAGCAGCTCGACCTTTCCGGCCGGGGAGCTGTTTTTT	CASSSTFPAGELFF
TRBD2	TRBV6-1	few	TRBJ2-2	TGTGCCAGCAGTGTTACTAGCGGGAACACCGGGGAGCTGTTTTTT	CASSVTSGNTGELFF
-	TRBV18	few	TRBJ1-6	TGTGCCAGCTCACCAGAGGCGGTCCCAGGGTCACCCCTCCACTTT	CASSPEAVPGSPLHF
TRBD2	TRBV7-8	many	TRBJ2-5	TGTGCCAGCAGCTTAGGTAGCGGGAGGGTTGAAGAGACCCAGTACTTC	CASSLGSGRVEETQYF
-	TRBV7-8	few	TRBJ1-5	TGTGCCAGCAGCTTAGCGGTCAGGGAGACCTCAGGGCCCCAGCATTTT	CASSLAVRETSGPQHF
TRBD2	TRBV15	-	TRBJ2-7	TGTGCCACCAGCCGGGGTGGTAGCGGGAGCTACGAGCAGTACTTC	CATSRGGSGSYEQYF
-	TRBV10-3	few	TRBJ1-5	TGTGCCATCAGTGAGTCGTTACAGGGAGTTGATCAGCCCCAGCATTTT	CAISESLQGVDQPQHF
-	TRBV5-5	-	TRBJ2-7	TGTGCCAGCAGCTTGGAACGGTATGCCTACGAGCAGTACTTC	CASSLERYAYEQYF
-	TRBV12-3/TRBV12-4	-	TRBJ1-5	TGTGCCAGCAGTTTCAGATTAGGGGGATTCGGTCAGCCCCAGCATTTT	CASSFRLGGFGQPQHF
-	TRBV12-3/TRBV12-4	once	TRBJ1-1	TGTGCCAGCTCAGCCAGGAGATTGGGGAATTACATGGAAGCTTTCTTT	CASSARRLGNYMEAFF
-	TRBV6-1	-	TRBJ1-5	TGTGCCAGCAGCCCCGGGAAGGGAGGGCATCAGCCCCAGCATTTT	CASSPGKGGHQPQHF
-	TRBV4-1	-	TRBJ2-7	TGCGCCAGCAGCCAAGTTAGGCTAGCGATCTACGAGCAGTACTTC	CASSQVRLAIYEQYF
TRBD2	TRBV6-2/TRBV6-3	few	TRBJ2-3	TGTGCCAGCACCCTAAGACTAGCGGGAGCGAACACAGATACGCAGTATTTT	CASTLRLAGANTDTQYF
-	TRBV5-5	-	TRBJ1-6	TGTGCCAGCAGCTTGTTACGTGGGGGTAGAGGATCACCCCTCCACTTT	CASSLLRGGRGSPLHF
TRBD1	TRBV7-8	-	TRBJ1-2	TGTGCCAGCAGCTTAGTCGGGACAGTCGGGGGCTATGGCTACACCTTC	CASSLVGTVGGYGYTF
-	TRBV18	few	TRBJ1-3	TGTGCCAGCTCACCTGGCAGGGACCACTCTGGAAACACCATATATTTT	CASSPGRDHSGNTIYF
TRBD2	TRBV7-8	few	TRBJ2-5	TGTGCCAGCCGACCCCGACTAGCGGAAAAAGAGACCCAGTACTTC	CASRPRLAEKETQYF
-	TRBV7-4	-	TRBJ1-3	TGTGCCAGTCTTCCCGCAGGCGGAAACACCATATATTTT	CASLPAGGNTIYF
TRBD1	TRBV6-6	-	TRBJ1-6	TGTGCCAGCAGTTACCTCGGGACAGAAAATTCACCCCTCCACTTT	CASSYLGTENSPLHF
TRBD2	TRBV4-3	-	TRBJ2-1	TGCGCCAGCAGCTTAGGACTAGCGGAGAAGGAGCAGTTCTTC	CASSLGLAEKEQFF
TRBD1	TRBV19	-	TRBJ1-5	TGTGCCAGTAGTATAGCTTTCACTTGGACAGGGACGAGAAGCAATCAGCCCCAGCATTTT	CASSIAFTWTGTRSNQPQHF
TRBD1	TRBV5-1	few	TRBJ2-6	TGCGCCAGCTCACGGGACAGCTCCTCTGGGGCCAACGTCCTGACTTTC	CASSRDSSSGANVLTF
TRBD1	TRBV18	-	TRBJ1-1	TGTGCCAGCTCATTCACAGGGGGCCGGGCTGAAGCTTTCTTT	CASSFTGGRAEAFF
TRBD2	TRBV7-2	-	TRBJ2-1	TGTGCCAGCAGCTACACCGGGACTAGCCATCTTGGGCAGTTCTTC	CASSYTGTSHLGQFF
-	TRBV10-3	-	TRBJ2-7	TGTGCCATCAGTGAAGGCAGATACTACGAGCAGTACTTC	CAISEGRYYEQYF
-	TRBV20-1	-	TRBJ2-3	TGCAGTGCTGCCCTCTTGGACGGCACAGATACGCAGTATTTT	CSAALLDGTDTQYF